This entry describes one T cell receptor (beta chain). Antigen: not known. This sample was taken from a study of cytomegalovirus exposure and HLA in healthy donors. Researchers ran the PCR with 60 Vbeta and 13 Jbeta primers. Sequenced by immunoSEQ multiplex PCR; TCRdb stores in-frame clones only, minus some. This sample has around 99,000 clones, with around 85% found just once. Study-level results: Later on, a genetic analysis was performed. It linked a missense variant in DCLRE1C with V- and J-gene trimming of TCR beta. Differences between HLA loci emerged in a later analysis of TCR association rates, with DRB1 most and HLA-C fewest.

V lost 0 bases, J lost 4 bases, and 9 bases lay in between. The length of the CDR3 is 14 residues. Germline loops: CDR1 MGHRA, CDR2 YSYEKL. Sequenced sample: PBMCs. The clonotype originates from a man in his thirties or forties in good health and CMV-seronegative. The chain uses TRBV4-1 and TRBJ2-5, with D unresolved. DNA of the CDR3: TGCGCCAGCAGCCAAGATCATTTCGGAGAGACCCAGTACTTC. It yields the protein CASSQDHFGETQYF.